Listed below are T cell receptor beta chains from one sample, sequenced in a study of Graves' ophthalmopathy and Graves' hyperthyroidism. One entry per CDR3 protein, called by TCRdb with MiXCR from the multiplex PCR reads. Of a few hundred thousand distinct CDR3 sequences listed, under 45% are singletons. Sequencing used peripheral blood or thyroid tissue (not recorded which). The receptors here all came from an adult man with Graves' hyperthyroidism. Each CDR3 is given with its conserved first and last residue. D genes are given only for firm matches. Only part of the rows carry a size: once, few, many, or a class if the clone is expanded.

TRBV7-9	15	TRBD1	few	TRBJ2-5	CVSSLATGQGKTQYF	TGTGTCAGCAGCTTAGCCACCGGACAGGGAAAGACCCAGTACTTC
TRBV9	13	.	many	TRBJ2-5	CASSVGGEETQYF	TGTGCCAGCAGCGTAGGGGGGGAAGAGACCCAGTACTTC
TRBV20-1	11	.	many	TRBJ1-1	CSAREGGEAFF	TGCAGTGCTAGAGAAGGGGGTGAAGCTTTCTTT
TRBV10-3	14	.	.	TRBJ1-1	CAISDGGMGTEAFF	TGTGCCATCAGTGATGGGGGGATGGGCACTGAAGCTTTCTTT
TRBV7-9	12	.	.	TRBJ1-2	CASSTTSYGYTF	TGTGCCAGCAGTACAACCTCCTATGGCTACACCTTC
TRBV28	16	.	few	TRBJ1-6	CASSLPREGYNSPLHF	TGTGCCAGCAGCTTACCCAGGGAGGGTTATAATTCACCCCTCCACTTT
TRBV3-1	12	TRBD1	.	TRBJ1-1	CASSPRGAEAFF	TGTGCCAGCAGCCCCAGGGGGGCTGAAGCTTTCTTT
TRBV12-3/TRBV12-4	16	TRBD2	.	TRBJ2-7	CASSLFGRGQNYEQYF	TGTGCCAGCAGTTTATTTGGGAGGGGTCAAAACTACGAGCAGTACTTC
TRBV6-5	12	.	.	TRBJ2-3	CASSRMGGAQYF	TGTGCCAGCAGCCGAATGGGTGGCGCGCAGTATTTT
TRBV7-2	14	.	.	TRBJ1-1	CASSQTGLDTEAFF	TGTGCCAGCAGCCAGACGGGGTTGGACACTGAAGCTTTCTTT
TRBV29-1	14	.	many	TRBJ1-4	CSVEESGGYEKLFF	TGCAGCGTTGAAGAGAGTGGGGGGTATGAAAAACTGTTTTTT
TRBV7-3	15	.	.	TRBJ1-1	CASSLERGRNTEAFF	TGTGCCAGCAGCTTAGAGCGGGGCCGGAACACTGAAGCTTTCTTT
TRBV20-1	13	TRBD1	.	TRBJ2-7	CSASRDRVHEQYF	TGCAGTGCTAGCCGGGACAGAGTCCACGAGCAGTACTTC
TRBV6-5	16	TRBD2	.	TRBJ2-2	CASSYYSGEGTGELFF	TGTGCCAGCAGTTACTATAGCGGGGAGGGCACCGGGGAGCTGTTTTTT
TRBV25-1	13	.	many	TRBJ1-1	CASRGVLNTEAFF	TGTGCCAGCAGGGGTGTCCTGAACACTGAAGCTTTCTTT
TRBV7-2	19	TRBD1	.	TRBJ1-6	CASSPGTGLFRYNNSPLHF	TGTGCCAGCAGCCCGGGGACAGGATTATTCCGCTATAATAATTCACCCCTCCACTTT
TRBV7-9	18	TRBD1	.	TRBJ2-2	CASSSGQAGPANTGELFF	TGTGCCAGCAGCTCGGGACAGGCGGGCCCCGCGAACACCGGGGAGCTGTTTTTT
TRBV24-1	15	TRBD1	few	TRBJ2-5	CATSSRTGGGETQYF	TGTGCCACCAGTTCCAGGACAGGGGGCGGAGAGACCCAGTACTTC
TRBV11-2	15	.	few	TRBJ2-7	CASSPRGGLLREQYF	TGTGCCAGCAGCCCAAGGGGGGGACTCCTACGAGAGCAGTACTTC
TRBV5-6	16	TRBD1	.	TRBJ2-2	CASSLPGQMNTGELFF	TGTGCCAGCAGCTTGCCGGGACAGATGAACACCGGGGAGCTGTTTTTT
TRBV10-2	14	TRBD2	few	TRBJ2-3	CASSERLATDTQYF	TGCGCCAGCAGTGAAAGACTAGCAACAGATACGCAGTATTTT
TRBV5-1	13	.	many	TRBJ2-2	CASSLANTGELFF	TGTGCCAGCAGCTTAGCGAACACCGGGGAGCTGTTTTTT
TRBV5-1	14	.	many	TRBJ2-5	CASSSGQPIETQYF	TGCGCCAGCAGCTCCGGACAGCCAATTGAGACCCAGTACTTC
TRBV28	15	TRBD1	few	TRBJ2-5	CASSFGTVRQETQYF	TGTGCCAGCAGTTTCGGGACAGTTCGACAAGAGACCCAGTACTTC
TRBV5-8	22	.	many	TRBJ1-2	CASSLLLQISGAQEALNYGYTF	TGTGCCAGCAGCTTGCTCCTACAGATTTCGGGGGCCCAAGAAGCCCTAAACTATGGCTACACCTTC
TRBV20-1	16	TRBD1	.	TRBJ1-4	CSAKLWTGGTNEKLFF	TGCAGTGCTAAACTATGGACAGGGGGAACTAATGAAAAACTGTTTTTT
TRBV7-8	17	TRBD1	.	TRBJ1-6	CASSTPDREGADSPLHF	TGTGCCAGCAGCACCCCGGACAGGGAAGGCGCGGATTCACCCCTCCACTTT
TRBV24-1	13	.	.	TRBJ1-5	CATSDFGGRAQHF	TGTGCCACCAGTGATTTCGGCGGGAGGGCCCAGCATTTT
TRBV7-8	16	.	.	TRBJ2-2	CASSLRGGANTGELFF	TGTGCCAGCAGCCTCAGGGGGGGGGCCAACACCGGGGAGCTGTTTTTT
TRBV7-6	17	TRBD2	.	TRBJ2-5	CASSLKSYSGGGETQYF	TGTGCCAGCAGCCTGAAGTCCTATAGCGGGGGCGGGGAGACCCAGTACTTC
TRBV11-1	13	.	.	TRBJ2-5	CARSVLGFETQYF	TGTGCCCGGAGTGTACTTGGTTTCGAGACCCAGTACTTC
TRBV20-1	13	.	.	TRBJ1-1	CSAPGGLNTEAFF	TGCAGTGCTCCCGGGGGCCTGAACACTGAAGCTTTCTTT
TRBV20-1	14	TRBD1	.	TRBJ2-7	CSADRDRGDHEQYF	TGCAGTGCTGACCGGGACAGGGGGGACCACGAGCAGTACTTC
TRBV10-2	15	.	.	TRBJ2-2	CASNTLVGNTGELFF	TGTGCCAGCAATACACTAGTGGGGAACACCGGGGAGCTGTTTTTT
TRBV28	16	.	.	TRBJ1-6	CASSLRGLPNNSPLHF	TGTGCCAGCAGTTTACGGGGTCTACCCAATAATTCACCCCTCCACTTT
TRBV19	16	.	.	TRBJ1-5	CASSIEWGKGNQPQHF	TGTGCCAGTAGTATAGAGTGGGGGAAGGGCAATCAGCCCCAGCATTTT
TRBV6-5	15	.	few	TRBJ1-3	CASSSSEISGNTIYF	TGTGCCAGCAGTTCCTCAGAGATCTCTGGAAACACCATATATTTT
TRBV20-1	14	.	few	TRBJ2-4	CSARASGPTDIQYF	TGCAGTGCTAGGGCATCAGGGCCCACGGACATTCAGTACTTC
TRBV7-9	15	TRBD1	.	TRBJ1-2	CASSLGGGIYYGYTF	TGTGCCAGCAGCTTAGGAGGGGGCATTTACTATGGCTACACCTTC
TRBV29-1	12	.	.	TRBJ2-5	CSVAPNRETQYF	TGCAGCGTCGCTCCCAACCGGGAGACCCAGTACTTC
TRBV7-8	14	TRBD1	.	TRBJ1-5	CAFAGGAGNQPQHF	TGTGCTTTCGCAGGGGGCGCGGGCAATCAGCCCCAGCATTTT
TRBV2	18	TRBD2	.	TRBJ2-5	CASSRETALAGAKETQYF	TGTGCCAGCAGTCGGGAGACAGCACTAGCGGGGGCAAAAGAGACCCAGTACTTC